A selection of T cell receptor beta chains follows, all from one sample in a study of blood T cell repertoires in COVID-19. Sequencing was performed with immunoSEQ multiplex PCR; in TCRdb, only in-frame clones are kept and a portion is missing. The sample holds some 430,000 clones, roughly 87% seen once. Sequencing used PBMCs or T cells enriched from blood (not recorded which). These receptors all come from a man between 18 and 29 years old who had recovered from COVID-19. Each CDR3 is given with its conserved first and last residue. Fields, in order: V gene, J gene, clone size, CDR3 protein. Clone size is stated in some rows and not others, as once, few, many or a class when expanded.

TRBV6-6	TRBJ1-1	NA	CASSEPGQGMNTEAFF
TRBV5-4	TRBJ1-1	few	CASSLAGNTEAFF
TRBV5-1	TRBJ2-5	NA	CASSLDQGSQETQYF
TRBV2	TRBJ1-3	NA	CASSDARGSGNTIYF
TRBV5-1	TRBJ2-2	NA	CASSSLSGTSGSPGELFF
TRBV25-1	TRBJ1-1	NA	CASRDRNLQGGNTEAFF
TRBV6-2/TRBV6-3	TRBJ1-5	NA	CASSSRPDQPQHF
TRBV7-2	TRBJ1-3	NA	CASSPGEVRNTIYF
TRBV7-2	TRBJ2-4	NA	CASSLVRGIAKNIQYF
TRBV7-3	TRBJ2-5	NA	CASSLTGGAETQYF
TRBV6-5	TRBJ1-2	NA	CASSLTGTGDLYGYTF
TRBV10-3	TRBJ2-1	NA	CAISDPSGTPYNEQFF
TRBV5-1	TRBJ1-2	NA	CASSPLTGPKGYTF
TRBV3-1/TRBV3-2	TRBJ2-7	NA	CASSLHRGQGEQYF
TRBV19	TRBJ1-4	NA	CASRHTGEIIEKLFF
TRBV19	TRBJ2-1	NA	CASSNRGATYNEQFF
TRBV18	TRBJ1-3	once	CASSPPGTPGNTIYF
TRBV9	TRBJ1-3	NA	CASSVAMGGLRSGNTIYF
TRBV16	TRBJ2-7	NA	CASSQTGGAYEQYF
TRBV7-9	TRBJ1-2	NA	CASSSQGTPYGYTF
TRBV5-4	TRBJ1-1	NA	CASSLGASGGNTEAFF
TRBV6-1	TRBJ1-2	NA	CASSEKTGPNYGYTF
TRBV29-1	TRBJ2-1	once	CSVAGGAYNEQFF
TRBV27	TRBJ2-2	NA	CASSLSAGGPLGGELFF
TRBV7-9	TRBJ2-1	NA	CASSSTNSLAGDPREQFF
TRBV5-1	TRBJ1-1	NA	CASSLDRGANTEAFF
TRBV4-1	TRBJ2-1	NA	CASSQAGLYNEQFF
TRBV28	TRBJ2-5	NA	CASRATGTMETQYF
TRBV2	TRBJ2-1	once	CASSPPGKGPNEQFF
TRBV3-1/TRBV3-2	TRBJ1-4	NA	CASRRQGSGEKLFF
TRBV9	TRBJ1-2	NA	CASSVDSFRGNGYTF
TRBV4-1	TRBJ1-1	NA	CASSVTGIMTTEAFF
TRBV11-1	TRBJ1-4	NA	CASSSGGRAEEKLFF
TRBV10-3	TRBJ2-1	NA	CAISEELAGDEQFF
TRBV6-4	TRBJ2-1	NA	CASSAQGGQAHEQFF
TRBV24-1	TRBJ2-1	NA	CATSDLGLAGGYNEQFF
TRBV6-6	TRBJ2-2	NA	CASSNRGGTGELFF
TRBV7-3	TRBJ2-3	NA	CASSPGAGTWTQYF
TRBV5-4	TRBJ1-1	NA	CASSSGQGNTEAFF
TRBV27	TRBJ2-5	NA	CASSLLAGGLETQYF
TRBV6-1	TRBJ1-1	few	CASSVPPGQLNTEAFF
TRBV19	TRBJ2-1	NA	CASSIGGGRAFYNEQFF
TRBV12-5	TRBJ1-2	NA	CASGSPGTGVGYTF
TRBV11-2	TRBJ2-5	NA	CASSSSGGRETQYF
TRBV6-2/TRBV6-3	TRBJ1-1	NA	CASSGQLNTEAFF
TRBV7-2	TRBJ2-1	NA	CASSQLAGGFKQFF
TRBV9	TRBJ1-1	NA	CASSSEQGWTEAFF
TRBV9	TRBJ2-6	NA	CASSVAYRGAGANVLTF
TRBV28	TRBJ2-7	NA	CASSPLAGFYEQYF
TRBV5-1	TRBJ2-3	NA	CASSLTSSTDTQYF
TRBV5-1	TRBJ2-2	NA	CASARMAGGRAGELFF
TRBV2	TRBJ2-7	NA	CASSERWSSHEQYF
TRBV9	TRBJ1-1	NA	CASSVVRGNTEAFF
TRBV11-3	TRBJ1-2	NA	CASSPGGEQGNYGYTF
TRBV18	TRBJ2-1	many	CASSPGSTGYEQFF
TRBV6-7	TRBJ1-2	once	CASSCPLGGRFYGYTF